The 2 T cell receptor beta chains in this list originate from one sample, sequenced in a study of vaccination effects on CD4 cells after COVID-19. Measured with immunoSEQ multiplex PCR; TCRdb has only the in-frame clones, and not every one. The table includes nearly 50,000 clones, 65% to 80% detected once. Their recognized antigens are unknown. It was after approximately 11 days of culture that CD4+ T cells were isolated. PCR confirmed that the person was infected with SARS-CoV-2 between March and December 2020. As their vaccination, participants received two doses of either BNT162b2 or mRNA-1273. This specimen consisted of CD4+ T cells from PBMCs cultured without peptide, obtained after COVID-19 vaccination. The receptors shown here come from a human donor who had a prior SARS-CoV-2 infection.

The chain carries TRBV7-2 and TRBJ2-7, with 8 bases matching TRBD2. CDR1 and CDR2 (germline): SGHTA, FQGNSA. The CDR3 has 15 residues. After removal of 2 bases from V and 6 bases from J, the junction contained 9 bases not matched to a gene. CDR3 coding DNA: TGTGCCAGCAGCTTATCTCTCGGGGGGGGTCGCGAGCAGTACTTC. Translation: CASSLSLGGGREQYF.

The CDR3 loop reads CASSQNRDSPREKLFF. In DNA form, the CDR3 reads TGCGCCAGCAGCCAAAACCGGGACAGTCCCCGGGAAAAACTGTTTTTT. This sequence joins TRBV5-1 and TRBJ1-4; TRBD1 aligns across 7 bases. With V trimmed by 4 bases and J by 8 bases, 14 bases remained unmatched. The CDR3 has 16 amino acids. The germline V gene encodes CDR1 SGHRS and CDR2 YFSETQ.